In its sample, the clone carrying this TCR beta chain was seen once. Its antigen is as yet unknown. The data derive from a study of CD8+ T cells in alopecia areata. This CDR3 is built from 11 residues. In germline, CDR1 is DFQATT, CDR2 SNEGSKA (reference sequence). Between the trimmed V and J ends, which lost 5 bases and 1 base, there was a span of 5 bases. RNA extraction and reverse transcription yielded cDNA as sequencing template. Generated by immunoSEQ multiplex PCR, the TCRdb table keeps only in-frame clones and is missing some. The sample has around 100,000 clones; approximately 52% are singletons. General study findings and limits: Possibly because of HLA-related factors, TCR sharing was less clear across patients than in mice.

A FACSAria was used to sort CD4+ and CD8+ T cells. These cells came from PBMCs. The source of this sequence is a human donor in good health. The sequenced sample was CD4+ T cells sorted from blood. The chain employs TRBV20-1 and TRBJ1-1; no firm D call. The DNA of the CDR3 is TGCAGTGCTTGGGGGAACACTGAAGCTTTCTTT. Amino acids: CSAWGNTEAFF.